This T cell receptor beta chain emerged from a study of blood T cell repertoires in COVID-19. For the study at large: The origin of the acute and convalescent COVID-19 samples was the United States, Italy and Spain.

Generated by immunoSEQ multiplex PCR, the TCRdb table keeps only in-frame clones and is missing some. Of about 240,000 clones in the sample, about four fifths were seen once. CDR1 is LNHDA, CDR2 SQIVND, per germline (reference sequence). This CDR3 contains 14 residues. V was pared by 4 bases and J by 0 bases, with 7 bases between. The chain has TRBV19 and TRBJ2-1; D remains ambiguous. The sequenced sample was peripheral blood. The receptor was derived from a woman aged 80 or over with COVID-19, enrolled during active disease. This CDR3 is CASSTRGSYNEQFF. CDR3 coding DNA: TGTGCCAGTAGTACCAGAGGCTCCTACAATGAGCAGTTCTTC.